This T cell receptor beta chain was identified in a study of T cells in Graves' hyperthyroidism and ophthalmopathy. Authors of the study amplified TCR beta CDR3 regions from RNA transcripts. HTBI primers were the set used in a first-round RT-PCR of the TCR CDR3. Via MiXCR, TCRdb re-called the multiplex PCR reads, giving one row per CDR3 protein. The data show hundreds of thousands of distinct CDR3 sequences, with about 15% seen just once and roughly 13% held by the top ten. Germline V CDR1 and CDR2: DFQATT, SNEGSKA (reference sequence). V gave up 0 bases and J gave up 0 bases; unmatched junction bases: 8. This CDR3 spans 17 amino acids. This clonotype was detected only a few times. Its antigen remains unknown. PBMCs came from less than 11 ml fresh peripheral blood. Whole-study findings and limits: In validation, the model predicted ophthalmopathy. These predictions came a median around 5.9 months before onset.

The TCR sequence derives from a man aged 18 to 29 with Graves' ophthalmopathy. The source material was blood. The gene calls are TRBV20-1 and TRBJ2-3; the match to TRBD2 covers 8 bases. CDR3: CSARDLRGATSTDTQYF. The CDR3 DNA is TGCAGTGCTAGAGATCTGCGGGGGGCGACTAGCACAGATACGCAGTATTTT.